The 30 T cell receptor beta chains below come from one sample, sequenced in a study of early T cells in non-severe SARS-CoV-2 infection (dated by TCRdb to the early 2020s). Libraries were prepared through 5' RACE. Instrument used: NextSeq 500. The raw public data were reprocessed by TCRdb itself: fastp quality trimming at Q25, MiXCR clonotype calling, in-frame beta chains only. Here each entry gathers all rows of one CDR3 protein and keeps the most common genes and DNA. Present in this sample are under 100,000 distinct CDR3 sequences, approximately 10% of which were seen just once. Approximately 5.3% of the sample comes from the top ten. The sequenced sample consisted of whole blood. These TCRs come from an adult who was a healthcare worker with PCR-confirmed SARS-CoV-2 infection or an uninfected control (not recorded which).

The chain joins TRBV20-1 to TRBJ2-3; no reliable D call. The CDR3 has 12 residues. The germline V gene encodes CDR1 DFQATT and CDR2 SNEGSKA (reference sequence). The ends were cut back, 0 bases at V and 5 bases at J, with 6 bases in the middle. CDR3: CSARDFGDTQYF. Written as DNA, the CDR3 is TGCAGTGCTAGAGATTTTGGAGATACGCAGTATTTT.

This clonotype was observed a handful of times. The chain joins TRBV7-9 to TRBJ1-5; no clear D gene. The V end was cut by 5 bases, the J end by 1 base, with 3 bases between. The CDR3 covers 12 residues. From germline, CDR1 is SEHNR and CDR2 FQNEAQ (reference sequence). CDR3 amino acids: CASSTSNQPQHF. As DNA, the CDR3 is TGTGCCAGCAGCACCAGCAATCAGCCCCAGCATTTT.

In this sample, this clonotype turned up many times. The genes are TRBV18 and TRBJ2-7, with TRBD2 matching 14 bases. The CDR3 is 15 amino acids. Germline CDR1 reads KGHSH; CDR2 reads LQKENI. Trimming at V came to 3 bases and at J to 5 bases, leaving 3 bases not matched to a gene. The CDR3, as DNA: TGTGCCAGCTCACCCGCGGGACTAGCGGGAGACGAGCAGTACTTC. Amino acid sequence: CASSPAGLAGDEQYF.

This sequence joins TRBV11-3 and TRBJ2-2; D unclear. The CDR3 has 12 amino acids. The germline V and J ends were trimmed by 1 base and 7 bases, with 4 bases remaining between them. CDR1 SGHNT and CDR2 YENEEA come from the germline V gene. CDR3 bases: TGTGCCAGCAGCTTAGGGGACGGGGAGCTGTTTTTT. As protein: CASSLGDGELFF.

The rearrangement uses TRBV29-1 and TRBJ2-7; 11 bases line up with TRBD1. Trimming took 3 bases from V and 2 from J; bases not matched to a gene: 3. Germline V gene data show CDR1 as SQVTM and CDR2 as ANQGSEA. This CDR3 comprises 14 residues. CDR3 sequence reads: CSVDPGQGAYEQYF. The CDR3 DNA sequence: TGCAGCGTTGACCCGGGACAGGGGGCCTACGAGCAGTACTTC.

In its sample, this clonotype was seen many times. The chain links TRBV12-3 or TRBV12-4 to TRBJ2-3, with TRBD2 identical over 9 bases. This CDR3 has 14 residues. Unmatched junction bases numbered 5, after V lost 6 bases and J lost 4 bases. This CDR3 reads CASRGGLAADTQYF. The CDR3, as DNA: TGTGCCAGCAGAGGGGGACTAGCAGCAGATACGCAGTATTTT.

Ten or more counts support this clonotype. This chain links TRBV7-9 with TRBJ2-3; D is unclear. The CDR3 consists of 12 residues. V was cut by 5 bases and J by 0 bases, with 3 bases left in between. The germline CDR1 and CDR2 sequences are SEHNR and FQNEAQ (reference sequence). The CDR3 nucleotides read TGTGCCAGCAGCCAAAGCACAGATACGCAGTATTTT. Translation gives CASSQSTDTQYF. Using reference TRBV7-9 and TRBJ2-3 for the parts outside the CDR3, the full variable domain is DTGVSQNPRHKITKRGQNVTFRCDPISEHNRLYWYRQTLGQGPEFLTYFQNEAQLEKSRLLSDRFSAERPKGSFSTLEIQRTEQGDSAMYLCASSQSTDTQYFGPGTRLTVL.

The table lists this clonotype with many counts. This chain connects TRBV20-1 to TRBJ2-7; 7 bases align to TRBD2. This CDR3 comprises 15 residues. V shed 5 bases and J 4 bases; nucleotides not matched to a gene: 14. CDR1 and CDR2 from the germline V gene are DFQATT and SNEGSKA (reference sequence). This CDR3 reads CSAPRIASGGYEQYF. The CDR3 DNA reads TGCAGTGCTCCCCGGATAGCTAGCGGTGGATACGAGCAGTACTTC.

In this sample, this clonotype turned up a few times. J is TRBJ2-2 and V is TRBV6-1, with D possibly TRBD1 on 5 matching bases. Trimming left V 5 bases short and J 4 bases short, with 20 bases between. Germline V lookup: CDR1 MNHNS, CDR2 SASEGT. This CDR3 has 17 amino acids. The CDR3 DNA follows: TGTGCCAGCAGTAGCAGGGTTTATATTTCGGCCACCGGGGAGCTGTTTTTT. Translated: CASSSRVYISATGELFF.

This clonotype was counted many times. The chain is built from TRBV9 and TRBJ1-6, with 8 bases lining up with TRBD1. CDR1 is SGDLS and CDR2 is YYNGEE in the germline V gene. The V segment lost 0 bases and the J segment 8 bases; nucleotides outside the gene matches: 7. The CDR3 sequence is 16 residues long. The CDR3 DNA reads TGTGCCAGCAGCGTAGATCCAGGGGGCGTGCATTCACCCCTCCACTTT. Protein sequence: CASSVDPGGVHSPLHF. The full variable domain, with the rest looked up from reference TRBV9 and TRBJ1-6, is DSGVTQTPKHLITATGQRVTLRCSPRSGDLSVYWYQQSLDQGLQFLIQYYNGEERAKGNILERFSAQQFPDLHSELNLSSLELGDSALYFCASSVDPGGVHSPLHFGNGTRLTVT.

The CDR3 DNA reads as TGCAGTGCCCGGAGGGCTACCCCAGGGCAGTTCTTC. Its protein product is CSARRATPGQFF. The V and J genes are TRBV20-1 and TRBJ2-1; TRBD2 is a possible D gene (6 bases). Germline lookup yields CDR1 DFQATT and CDR2 SNEGSKA (reference sequence). Trimming left V 6 bases short and J 12 bases short, with 18 bases between. This CDR3 contains 12 residues.

V gene TRBV7-3 combines with J gene TRBJ1-1, with 12 bases fitting TRBD1. From germline, CDR1 is SGHTA and CDR2 FQGTGA. V dropped 4 bases and J dropped 2; count of bases not matched to a gene: 8. This CDR3 region has 17 residues. In DNA form, the CDR3 reads TGTGCCAGCAGCTCCTCCGGGACAGGGGGCTACAACACTGAAGCTTTCTTT. Translation gives CASSSSGTGGYNTEAFF.

This clonotype was counted many times. The chain recombines TRBV30 with TRBJ2-3, with a tentative D call TRBD2 (5 bases). This CDR3 is 13 amino acids long. The V gene's germline CDR1 is GTSNPN and CDR2 SVGIG (reference sequence). Trimming left V 0 bases short and J 10 bases short, with 14 bases between. CDR3 bases: TGTGCCTGGAGTGTACGTCGGGAATACTCGCAGTATTTT. Protein sequence: CAWSVRREYSQYF.

The V and J genes are TRBV13 and TRBJ1-2; a weak D match, TRBD1 (6 bases). This CDR3 is built from 16 residues. Germline CDR1 reads PRHDT; CDR2 reads FYEKMQ (reference sequence). Trimming cost V 0 bases and J 4 bases, with 15 bases left between them. The CDR3 region is CASSLGQAGEGYGYTF. The DNA of the CDR3 is TGTGCCAGCAGCTTAGGCCAGGCAGGGGAAGGCTATGGCTACACCTTC.

At least ten counts were recorded for this clonotype. V usage is TRBV18 and J usage is TRBJ1-5; no reliable D call. Germline V CDR1 and CDR2: KGHSH, LQKENI. Trimming took off 2 bases at V and 7 bases at J, with 9 bases between the two ends. The CDR3 covers 13 residues. Written as DNA, the CDR3 is TGTGCCAGCTCACCAGGAGTTAGCCAGCCCCAGCATTTT. This gives the protein CASSPGVSQPQHF.

The rearrangement links TRBV7-6 to TRBJ2-7; a possible D gene is TRBD1 (7 bases). V gave up 2 bases and J gave up 1 base, with 15 bases separating them. The length of the CDR3 is 16 residues. In germline, CDR1 is SGHVS, CDR2 FNYEAQ. The CDR3 DNA is TGTGCCAGCAGCTTAACAGGGGAGGCCAAATCCTACGAGCAGTACTTC. Protein sequence: CASSLTGEAKSYEQYF. Combining the CDR3 with reference TRBV7-6 and TRBJ2-7 gives the whole variable domain GAGVSQSPRYKVTKRGQDVALRCDPISGHVSLYWYRQALGQGPEFLTYFNYEAQQDKSGLPNDRFSAERPEGSISTLTIQRTEQRDSAMYRCASSLTGEAKSYEQYFGPGTRLTVT.

In its sample, this clonotype was seen a few times. The V gene is TRBV28, the J gene TRBJ2-7, with TRBD1 matching over 7 bases. With 8 bases clipped from V and 2 bases from J, the junction kept 6 bases outside the gene matches. Germline CDR1 MDHEN, CDR2 SYDVKM. This CDR3 comprises 13 residues. CDR3 protein: CASGQVTPYEQYF. As DNA, the CDR3 is TGTGCCAGCGGACAGGTCACCCCCTACGAGCAGTACTTC.

This chain links TRBV7-8 with TRBJ1-3; D might be TRBD1 (5 bases). Germline V gene sequence: CDR1 SGHVS, CDR2 FQNEAQ. This CDR3 has 14 residues. Trimming left V 2 bases short and J 1 base short, with 6 bases between. CDR3 sequence (DNA): TGTGCCAGCAGCTTATGGGGGTCTGGAAACACCATATATTTT. It specifies CASSLWGSGNTIYF.

For the CDR3, the DNA is TGTGCCAGCAGTGTCACCGGGACAGGGGCTCCCTACGAGCAGTACTTC. This encodes CASSVTGTGAPYEQYF. This sequence joins TRBV28 and TRBJ2-7; 10 nucleotides match TRBD1. Germline CDR1 reads MDHEN; CDR2 reads SYDVKM. V shed 5 bases and J 2 bases; nucleotides not matched to a gene: 9. The length of the CDR3 is 16 residues.

The chain combines TRBV5-1 with TRBJ2-7, with D perhaps being TRBD1 or TRBD2 (7 bases each). The CDR3 extends over 14 amino acids. Looked up from germline, CDR1 is SGHRS and CDR2 is YFSETQ. V lost 4 bases and J lost 7, with 18 bases in between. CDR3 sequence reads: CASSPGQRDGEQYF. Here the CDR3 DNA reads TGCGCCAGCAGCCCGGGACAGCGGGACGGGGAGCAGTACTTC.

This clonotype appeared a few times. The chain carries TRBV2 and TRBJ2-7, with a possible D match to TRBD1 (5 bases). V gave up 8 bases and J gave up 3 bases, with 17 bases separating them. CDR3 length: 14 amino acids. Per germline, CDR1 SNHLY and CDR2 FYNNEI. CDR3 coding DNA: TGTGCCAGCGGCATTCAGGGATATGACTACGAGCAGTACTTC. Protein sequence: CASGIQGYDYEQYF.

J is TRBJ1-6 and V is TRBV28; D may be TRBD1 (5 bases). CDR1 and CDR2 (germline): MDHEN, SYDVKM. The CDR3 has 13 amino acids. The germline V and J ends were trimmed by 7 bases and 10 bases, with 14 bases remaining between them. CDR3 sequence (DNA): TGTGCCAGCAACAGGATTCTTGTCTCACCCCTCCACTTT. Its protein is CASNRILVSPLHF.

This clonotype came up a few times. The chain employs TRBV29-1 and TRBJ1-1; 8 bases match TRBD1. Germline CDR1 is SQVTM and CDR2 is ANQGSEA. Trimming removed 5 bases from V and 4 bases from J; junction bases left unmatched: 9. The CDR3 consists of 14 residues. CDR3 sequence (DNA): TGCAGCGTTTTAACGAAGACAGGGGTCACTGAAGCTTTCTTT. The encoded protein is CSVLTKTGVTEAFF. Filled out from reference TRBV29-1 and TRBJ1-1, the complete variable domain reads SAVISQKPSRDICQRGTSLTIQCQVDSQVTMMFWYRQQPGQSLTLIATANQGSEATYESGFVIDKFPISRPNLTFSTLTVSNMSPEDSSIYLCSVLTKTGVTEAFFGQGTRLTVV.

CDR3 in DNA: TGCAGTGCTAGAGTGGTTCTGGGACAGGGGAACTACGAGCAGTACTTC. It yields the protein CSARVVLGQGNYEQYF. This chain connects TRBV20-1 to TRBJ2-7; TRBD1 matches 10 bases. Per germline, CDR1 DFQATT and CDR2 SNEGSKA (reference sequence). The V segment lost 1 base and the J segment 3 bases; nucleotides outside the gene matches: 9. The CDR3 spans 16 residues.

The chain joins TRBV4-1 to TRBJ1-1, with D possibly TRBD1 on 5 matching bases. Looked up from germline, CDR1 is MGHRA and CDR2 is YSYEKL. Trimming took 0 bases from V and 8 from J, leaving 10 bases between them. This CDR3 has 13 amino acids. The CDR3 is CASSQDTQGEAFF. The CDR3 DNA reads TGCGCCAGCAGCCAAGATACGCAGGGAGAAGCTTTCTTT.

The CDR3 loop reads CASRSGTPGLGAKNIQYF. CDR3 bases: TGTGCCAGCAGGAGCGGGACCCCGGGCTTGGGAGCCAAAAACATTCAGTACTTC. The chain combines TRBV6-6 with TRBJ2-4; 7 positions match TRBD2. Germline trimming cut 6 bases from V and 0 bases from J; bases unmatched to any gene: 14. The CDR3 is made up of 18 amino acids. Germline CDR1 MNHNY, CDR2 SVGAGI (reference sequence).

This sequence joins TRBV30 and TRBJ1-5; no reliable D call. Trimming stripped 3 bases from V and 4 bases from J, with 10 bases between. Germline CDR1 and CDR2: GTSNPN and SVGIG (reference sequence). The CDR3 is 13 residues long. Here the CDR3 reads CAWRHKQNQPQHF. CDR3 in DNA: TGTGCCTGGAGACATAAGCAAAATCAGCCCCAGCATTTT.

The chain combines TRBV9 with TRBJ2-1; no definite D call. Germline V gene lookup returns CDR1 SGDLS and CDR2 YYNGEE. Trimming took 0 bases from V and 3 from J, leaving 13 bases between them. CDR3 size: 16 residues. CDR3 amino acids: CASSVDPSGFYNEQFF. The CDR3 DNA follows: TGTGCCAGCAGCGTAGATCCGTCGGGTTTCTACAATGAGCAGTTCTTC.

Ten or more counts support this clonotype. The chain employs TRBV5-1 and TRBJ1-2; D call uncertain. With 0 bases removed from V and 4 bases from J, the gap between germline ends came to 10 bases. CDR1 is SGHRS and CDR2 is YFSETQ in the germline V gene. The CDR3 runs to 14 residues. CDR3 loop: CASSLDPGPYGYTF. The CDR3 DNA follows: TGCGCCAGCAGCTTGGACCCAGGTCCCTATGGCTACACCTTC.

This clonotype was recorded many times. The rearrangement uses TRBV4-1 and TRBJ2-7; D remains unclear. Germline V gene data show CDR1 as MGHRA and CDR2 as YSYEKL. The CDR3 is 13 amino acids. With 4 bases removed from V and 4 bases from J, the gap between germline ends came to 11 bases. The CDR3 region is CASSRLDFYEQYF. The CDR3 DNA is TGCGCCAGCAGCCGCTTAGACTTTTACGAGCAGTACTTC.